The T cell receptor beta chain described here comes from a study of cytomegalovirus exposure and HLA in healthy donors. Whole-study findings and limits: In vitro assays verified that a few CMV-associated chains recognized CMV antigens specifically. The TCR clusters that emerged in the first cohort tended, a later analysis found, to co-occur in the approximately 110 validation repertoires. Reportedly, diagnosis of cytomegalovirus status by the classifier showed high specificity and sensitivity.

CDR3 length equals 19 residues. V lost 0 bases, J lost 0 bases, and 19 bases lay in between. Germline V lookup: CDR1 SGHRS, CDR2 YFSETQ. Assay: immunoSEQ multiplex PCR; the TCRdb copy retains only in-frame clones and omits some. In the table there are under 300,000 clones, approximately 86% of which are singletons. A note on this clone: The antigen remains unidentified.

Sequencing was carried out using PBMCs. The genes are TRBV5-1 and TRBJ1-3; unclear D gene. The receptor was derived from a woman between 25 and 40 years old in good health and CMV-seropositive. CDR3 residues: CASSLVGSLGANSGNTIYF. The DNA for the CDR3 is TGCGCCAGCAGCTTGGTGGGGAGTTTAGGCGCGAACTCTGGAAACACCATATATTTT.